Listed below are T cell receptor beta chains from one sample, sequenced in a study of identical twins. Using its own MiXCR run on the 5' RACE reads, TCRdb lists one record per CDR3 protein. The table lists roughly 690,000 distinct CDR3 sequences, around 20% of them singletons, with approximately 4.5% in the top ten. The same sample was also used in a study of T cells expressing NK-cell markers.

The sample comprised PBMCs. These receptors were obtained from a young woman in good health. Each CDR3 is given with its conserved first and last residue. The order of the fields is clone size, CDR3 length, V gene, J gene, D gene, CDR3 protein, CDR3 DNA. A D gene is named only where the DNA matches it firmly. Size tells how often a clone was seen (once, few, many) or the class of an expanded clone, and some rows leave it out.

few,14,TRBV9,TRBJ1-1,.,CASSGGTVDTEAFF,TGTGCCAGCAGCGGAGGGACGGTAGACACTGAAGCTTTCTTT
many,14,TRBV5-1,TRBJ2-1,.,CASSFVGTSFEQFF,TGCGCCAGCAGCTTTGTAGGGACCTCGTTTGAGCAGTTCTTC
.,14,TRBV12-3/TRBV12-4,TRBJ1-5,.,CASSLSGWNQPQHF,TGTGCCAGCAGTTTATCAGGGTGGAATCAGCCCCAGCATTTT
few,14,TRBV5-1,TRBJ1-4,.,CASSLGTENEKLFF,TGCGCCAGCAGCTTGGGTACAGAGAATGAAAAACTGTTTTTT
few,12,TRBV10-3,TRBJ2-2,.,CAITSNTGELFF,TGTGCCATCACCTCGAACACCGGGGAGCTGTTTTTT
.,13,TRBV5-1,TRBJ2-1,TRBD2,CASSLAPGRDQFF,TGCGCCAGCAGCTTGGCCCCAGGGAGGGATCAGTTCTTC
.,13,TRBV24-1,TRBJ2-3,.,CATSDGHTDTQYF,TGTGCCACCAGTGACGGCCACACAGATACGCAGTATTTT
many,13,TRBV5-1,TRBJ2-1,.,CASSLESGSEQFF,TGCGCCAGCAGCTTGGAGTCCGGGTCTGAGCAGTTCTTC
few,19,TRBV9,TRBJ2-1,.,CASSVGFGGSASSYNEQFF,TGTGCCAGCAGCGTAGGCTTCGGGGGCTCGGCCTCCTCCTACAATGAGCAGTTCTTC
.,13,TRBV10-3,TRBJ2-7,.,CAISDQATYEQYF,TGTGCCATCAGTGACCAGGCTACCTACGAGCAGTACTTC
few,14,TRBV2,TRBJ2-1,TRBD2,CATGLAGVNNEQFF,TGTGCCACCGGACTAGCGGGAGTCAACAATGAGCAGTTCTTC
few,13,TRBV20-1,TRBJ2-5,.,CSARFTGQETQYF,TGCAGTGCCCGTTTCACAGGGCAAGAGACCCAGTACTTC
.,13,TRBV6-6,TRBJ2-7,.,CASSYSPRVEQYF,TGTGCCAGCAGTTACTCCCCCCGTGTCGAGCAGTACTTC
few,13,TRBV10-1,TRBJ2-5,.,CASSDPDQETQYF,TGCGCCAGCAGTGACCCAGACCAAGAGACCCAGTACTTC
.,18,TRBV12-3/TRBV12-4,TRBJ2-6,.,CASSFTSGRNSGANVLTF,TGTGCCAGCAGTTTCACTTCGGGACGGAATTCTGGGGCCAACGTCCTGACTTTC
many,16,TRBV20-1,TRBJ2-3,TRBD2,CSARPLAGAETDTQYF,TGCAGTGCTAGACCGCTAGCGGGAGCAGAAACAGATACGCAGTATTTT
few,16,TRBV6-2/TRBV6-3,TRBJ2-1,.,CASSYPKGPLYNEQFF,TGTGCCAGCAGTTATCCGAAGGGACCCCTCTACAATGAGCAGTTCTTC
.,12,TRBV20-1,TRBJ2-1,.,CSAWASHNEQFF,TGCAGTGCGTGGGCCTCCCACAATGAGCAGTTCTTC
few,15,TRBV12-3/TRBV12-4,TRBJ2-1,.,CASSFWRLGVNEQFF,TGTGCCAGCAGTTTCTGGCGTCTAGGAGTGAATGAGCAGTTCTTC
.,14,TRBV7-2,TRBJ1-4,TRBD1,CASSSTGDVEKLFF,TGTGCCAGCAGCTCCACAGGGGATGTGGAAAAACTGTTTTTT
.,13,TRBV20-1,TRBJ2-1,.,CSAPQGTNNEQFF,TGCAGTGCTCCCCAGGGGACTAACAATGAGCAGTTCTTC
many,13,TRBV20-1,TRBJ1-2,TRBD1,CSATPGTVYGYTF,TGCAGTGCAACCCCCGGGACAGTCTATGGCTACACCTTC
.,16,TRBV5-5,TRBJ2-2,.,CASSPRPQLNTGELFF,TGTGCCAGCAGCCCCCGGCCGCAGCTTAACACCGGGGAGCTGTTTTTT
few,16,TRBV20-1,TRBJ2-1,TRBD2,CSASELLAGEYSEQFF,TGCAGTGCTAGTGAGTTACTAGCGGGAGAGTACAGTGAGCAGTTCTTC
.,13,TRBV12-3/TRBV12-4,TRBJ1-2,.,CASSLRGGSGYTF,TGTGCCAGCAGTTTACGGGGCGGCAGTGGCTACACCTTC
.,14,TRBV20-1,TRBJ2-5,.,CSADWAKSRETQYF,TGCAGTGCGGATTGGGCAAAAAGTAGAGAGACCCAGTACTTC
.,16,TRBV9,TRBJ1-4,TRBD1,CASSPRVGQGVKKLFF,TGTGCCAGCAGCCCCAGAGTGGGACAGGGAGTAAAAAAACTGTTTTTT
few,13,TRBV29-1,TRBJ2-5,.,CSARRDIQETQYF,TGCAGCGCACGCCGGGACATCCAAGAGACCCAGTACTTC
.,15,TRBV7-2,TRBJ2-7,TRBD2,CASSPDPGRATEQYF,TGTGCCAGCAGCCCCGATCCCGGGAGGGCCACCGAGCAGTACTTC
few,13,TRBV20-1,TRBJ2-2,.,CSAIDINTGELFF,TGCAGTGCCATTGACATAAACACCGGGGAGCTGTTTTTT
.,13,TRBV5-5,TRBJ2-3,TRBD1,CASRMDRTDTQYF,TGTGCCAGCAGGATGGACAGGACAGATACGCAGTATTTT
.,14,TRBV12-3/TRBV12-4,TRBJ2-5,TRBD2,CASSFLGGKETQYF,TGTGCCAGCAGTTTCCTCGGGGGGAAGGAGACCCAGTACTTC
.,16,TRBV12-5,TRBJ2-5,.,CASGLAAGDPQETQYF,TGTGCTAGTGGTTTGGCGGCAGGTGATCCCCAAGAGACCCAGTACTTC
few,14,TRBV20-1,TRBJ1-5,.,CSARDQVVNQPQHF,TGCAGTGCTAGAGATCAAGTGGTCAATCAGCCCCAGCATTTT
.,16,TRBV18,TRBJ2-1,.,CASSPQEIGDRDEQFF,TGTGCCAGCTCACCACAAGAAATCGGCGATAGGGATGAGCAGTTCTTC
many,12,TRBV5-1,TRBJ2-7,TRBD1,CASSLDRGEQYF,TGCGCCAGCAGCTTGGACAGGGGCGAGCAGTACTTC
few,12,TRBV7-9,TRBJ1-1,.,CASSSWNTEAFF,TGTGCCAGCAGCTCCTGGAACACTGAAGCTTTCTTT
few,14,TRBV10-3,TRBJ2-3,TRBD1,CAISTGGASDTQYF,TGTGCCATCAGTACAGGGGGCGCGTCAGATACGCAGTATTTT
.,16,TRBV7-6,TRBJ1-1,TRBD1,CASSLEQDRGLTEAFF,TGTGCCAGCAGCTTAGAACAAGACAGGGGGCTCACTGAAGCTTTCTTT
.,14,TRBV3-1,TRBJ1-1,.,CASSQVVRGTEAFF,TGTGCCAGCAGCCAAGTGGTCAGGGGCACTGAAGCTTTCTTT
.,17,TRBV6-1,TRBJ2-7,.,CASRLFGLGAGAYEQYF,TGTGCCAGCAGGCTATTCGGGCTTGGGGCCGGGGCTTACGAGCAGTACTTC
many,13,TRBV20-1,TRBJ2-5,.,CSARRRDWGHQDF,TGCAGTGCTAGACGGAGGGATTGGGGACACCAGGACTTC
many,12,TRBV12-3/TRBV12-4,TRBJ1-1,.,CASSPGSLGAFF,TGTGCCAGCAGTCCAGGAAGCCTGGGAGCTTTCTTT
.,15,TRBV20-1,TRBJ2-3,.,CSARDWGGNTDTQYF,TGCAGTGCTAGAGATTGGGGCGGAAACACAGATACGCAGTATTTT
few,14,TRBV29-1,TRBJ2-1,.,CSVDNSGPYNEQFF,TGCAGCGTTGATAACAGCGGCCCCTACAATGAGCAGTTCTTC
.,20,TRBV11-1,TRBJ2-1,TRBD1,CASSSSPTGHSTISYNEQFF,TGTGCCAGCAGCTCCAGCCCGACAGGGCATTCGACGATCTCCTACAATGAGCAGTTCTTC
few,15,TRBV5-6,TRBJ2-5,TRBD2,CASSSVGSGRVAQYF,TGTGCCAGCAGCTCTGTGGGGAGCGGGAGAGTAGCCCAGTACTTC
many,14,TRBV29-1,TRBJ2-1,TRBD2,CSASASGSGNEQFF,TGCAGCGCCTCTGCTAGCGGGAGTGGTAATGAGCAGTTCTTC
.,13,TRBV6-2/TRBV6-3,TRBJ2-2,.,CASNHRLTGELFF,TGTGCCAGCAATCACAGGCTTACCGGGGAGCTGTTTTTT
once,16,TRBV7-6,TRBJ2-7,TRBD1,CASSLTWTGKFDEQYF,TGTGCCAGCAGCTTAACATGGACAGGGAAATTTGACGAGCAGTACTTC
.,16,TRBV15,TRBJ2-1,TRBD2,CATSRRTSGRGNEQFF,TGTGCCACCAGCAGAAGGACTAGCGGGAGGGGCAATGAGCAGTTCTTC
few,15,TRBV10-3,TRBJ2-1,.,CAISGADFPSNEQFF,TGTGCCATCAGTGGCGCGGACTTCCCCTCTAATGAGCAGTTCTTC
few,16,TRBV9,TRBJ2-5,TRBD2,CASSVGGSGGRETQYF,TGTGCCAGCAGCGTAGGAGGGAGCGGGGGTCGGGAGACCCAGTACTTC
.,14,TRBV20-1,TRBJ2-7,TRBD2,CSAGGLAGIYEQYF,TGCAGTGCTGGCGGACTAGCGGGGATTTACGAGCAGTACTTC
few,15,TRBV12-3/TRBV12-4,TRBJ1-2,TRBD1,CASSPDRGFSYGYTF,TGTGCCAGCTCCCCGGACAGGGGGTTTAGCTATGGCTACACCTTC